The present T cell receptor beta chain was sequenced within a study of blood T cell repertoires in COVID-19. Assay: immunoSEQ multiplex PCR; the TCRdb copy retains only in-frame clones and omits some. The table includes around 130,000 clones, 84% detected once. The CDR3 covers 17 residues. The V gene lost 3 bases and the J gene lost 0 bases, with 15 bases spanning the gap. The V gene's germline CDR1 is DFQATT and CDR2 SNEGSKA (reference sequence). This receptor was taken from a young woman who had been exposed to COVID-19. Sample: PBMCs or T cells enriched from blood (not recorded which). The V gene is TRBV20-1, the J gene TRBJ1-6; tentative D call: TRBD1 (5 bases). The CDR3, as DNA: TGCAGTGCTAGTTTAATGACAGAAAGCTCCTATAATTCACCCCTCCACTTT. It translates to CSASLMTESSYNSPLHF.